This section outlines one TCR beta chain sequence together with its context. The antigen is unknown. CDR3 length: 16 residues. V lost 5 bases to trimming and J lost 3 bases; unmatched junction nucleotides: 7. CDR1 is MGHRA and CDR2 is YSYEKL in the germline V gene. Some clones are missing from TCRdb's copy, which holds only in-frame ones; the method was immunoSEQ multiplex PCR. Counted here are about 40,000 clones, around 85% occurring once; the ten biggest clones make up approximately 0.35%. The source of the sample is a study of STAT5B mutations in CD4+ large granular lymphocyte leukemia. Points from the study as a whole: Top patient clones used TRBV06 genes more often: 8/27 versus 2/35 in controls.

V is TRBV4-1 and J is TRBJ2-3; 11 nucleotides line up with TRBD1. The sequence came from a human donor in good health. The specimen sequenced was CD4+ T cells from blood buffy coats. This CDR3 reads CASSIDRDRGTDTQYF. In nucleotides, the CDR3 is TGCGCCAGCAGCATAGATCGGGACAGGGGGACAGATACGCAGTATTTT.